The 25 T cell receptor beta chains in this list originate from one sample, sequenced in a study of blood T cell repertoires in COVID-19. Data came from immunoSEQ multiplex PCR; TCRdb stores just in-frame clones and leaves some out. The table has 150,000 to 200,000 clones, 65% to 85% seen once. The sample taken for sequencing was peripheral blood. The receptor set was obtained from a woman in her 30s with acute or convalescent COVID-19.

This chain connects TRBV13 to TRBJ2-1, with 9 bases lining up with TRBD1. The CDR3 runs 15 residues. The J segment lost 6 bases and the V segment lost 4 bases, leaving 7 bases of the junction unmatched. Germline loops: CDR1 PRHDT, CDR2 FYEKMQ (reference sequence). The CDR3 loop is CASSYDRGYGNEQFF. The CDR3 DNA reads as TGTGCCAGCAGCTACGACAGGGGGTATGGCAATGAGCAGTTCTTC.

The rearrangement uses TRBV27 and TRBJ1-5, with D maybe TRBD1 (5 bases). Germline CDR1 is MNHEY and CDR2 is SMNVEV (reference sequence). The CDR3 consists of 18 residues. Trimming stripped 5 bases from V and 0 bases from J, with 20 bases between. The CDR3 DNA sequence: TGTGCCAGCAGTCCCCTCGGGGGGGTAGTCTATAGCAATCAGCCCCAGCATTTT. Amino acids: CASSPLGGVVYSNQPQHF.

The chain has TRBV10-2 and TRBJ2-1; perhaps TRBD2 as D (5 bases). V was cut by 4 bases and J by 5 bases, with 12 bases left in between. The germline CDR1 and CDR2 sequences are WSHSY and SAAADI. This CDR3 comprises 14 residues. Here the CDR3 reads CASSANTRDNEQFF. For the CDR3, the DNA is TGCGCCAGCAGTGCCAATACTAGGGACAATGAGCAGTTCTTC.

This chain links TRBV3-1 (or the pseudogene TRBV3-2) with TRBJ1-2; 7 nucleotides agree with TRBD1. Germline CDR1 and CDR2: LGHDT and YNNKEL (reference sequence). J gave up 8 bases and V 0 bases, and 6 bases lay outside the gene matches. This CDR3 is built from 14 residues. CDR3 nucleotides: TGTGCCAGCAGCCAAGAAGGGGGCTCGGGGGGCTACACCTTC. Its protein is CASSQEGGSGGYTF.

J is TRBJ1-4 and V is TRBV24-1; TRBD1 matches at 7 bases. J was trimmed by 4 bases and V by 1 base; bases with no gene match: 5. CDR3 length: 16 amino acids. Germline assignment: CDR1 KGHDR and CDR2 SFDVKD. In nucleotides, the CDR3 is TGTGCCACCAGTGATTTCAGGGGGTCGGGTAATGAAAAACTGTTTTTT. Translating gives CATSDFRGSGNEKLFF.

The rearrangement joins TRBV11-3 to TRBJ2-5; tentatively, D is TRBD2 (7 bases). V dropped 5 bases and J dropped 5 bases, with 18 bases sitting between them. From germline, CDR1 is SGHNT and CDR2 YENEEA. CDR3 size: 15 residues. The CDR3 sequence: CASSPAGAVWETQYF. CDR3 DNA: TGTGCCAGCAGCCCTGCGGGGGCTGTTTGGGAGACCCAGTACTTC.

The genes are TRBV18 and TRBJ1-5, with unresolved D. The V end was cut by 5 bases, the J end by 1 base, with 6 bases between. The length of the CDR3 is 13 residues. In germline, CDR1 is KGHSH, CDR2 LQKENI. CDR3 nucleotide sequence: TGTGCCAGCTCATCGGGAAGCAATCAGCCCCAGCATTTT. It is translated as CASSSGSNQPQHF.

The gene calls are TRBV3-1 (or the pseudogene TRBV3-2) and TRBJ2-4; 9 bases are a match to TRBD2. Trimming removed 0 bases from V and 6 bases from J; junction bases left unmatched: 9. Germline CDR1 LGHDT, CDR2 YNNKEL (reference sequence). CDR3 length equals 17 residues. This CDR3 is CASSQEVLAGGGNIQYF. In DNA, the CDR3 is TGTGCCAGCAGCCAAGAGGTACTAGCGGGCGGAGGAAACATTCAGTACTTC.

The CDR3 region has the DNA TGTGCCAGCAGCTCAGGACTAGCGGGGGGAATCGGGGAGCTGTTTTTT. Translated, it gives CASSSGLAGGIGELFF. J is TRBJ2-2 and V is TRBV2, with 14 bases matching TRBD2. Trimming took 6 bases from V and 7 from J; bases not matched to a gene: 7. This CDR3 region has 16 residues. CDR1 is SNHLY, CDR2 FYNNEI, per germline.

In DNA, the CDR3 is TGTGCCAGCAGCGTAGTTTCGGGGGGCATGAACACTGAAGCTTTCTTT. Translation gives CASSVVSGGMNTEAFF. V is TRBV9 and J is TRBJ1-1, with TRBD1 as a possible D gene (6 bases). The CDR3 is 16 residues long. Germline V gives CDR1 SGDLS, CDR2 YYNGEE. Trimming stripped 0 bases from V and 0 bases from J, with 12 bases between.

This clone appeared a few times. V is TRBV6-1 and J is TRBJ1-2; tentative D call: TRBD1 (5 bases). The CDR3 covers 15 residues. V lost 3 bases and J lost 8, with 19 bases in between. The germline gives CDR1 MNHNS, CDR2 SASEGT. Here the CDR3 reads CASSDLQVLDRGYTF. The CDR3 DNA follows: TGTGCCAGCAGTGACCTACAGGTATTGGATCGAGGCTACACCTTC.

The rearrangement joins TRBV10-3 to TRBJ1-2; 8 nucleotides line up with TRBD1. Trimming at V came to 8 bases and at J to 0 bases, leaving 5 bases not matched to a gene. The CDR3 spans 14 residues. Per the germline V gene, CDR1 is ENHRY and CDR2 is SYGVKD. The CDR3 nucleotides read TGTGCCATCGGGGACAGGAGAGCTAACTATGGCTACACCTTC. It encodes CAIGDRRANYGYTF.

The chain is built from TRBV19 and TRBJ2-2; 7 bases are shared with TRBD2. Germline CDR1 LNHDA, CDR2 SQIVND (reference sequence). There are 15 residues in the CDR3. V lost 5 bases to trimming and J lost 5 bases; unmatched junction nucleotides: 8. CDR3 loop: CASSRGGRWTGELFF. As DNA, the CDR3 is TGTGCCAGTAGTCGCGGCGGGAGATGGACCGGGGAGCTGTTTTTT.

This chain uses TRBV5-6 with TRBJ2-7; D uncertain. Trimming stripped 7 bases from V and 3 bases from J, with 11 bases between. The germline V gene has CDR1 SGHDT and CDR2 YYEEEE. The CDR3 has 12 residues. The CDR3 bases are TGTGCCAGCGGGCAGGCGAACTACGAGCAGTACTTC. Residues: CASGQANYEQYF. Based on the CDR3 plus reference TRBV5-6 and TRBJ2-7, the full variable domain is DAGVTQSPTHLIKTRGQQVTLRCSPKSGHDTVSWYQQALGQGPQFIFQYYEEEERQRGNFPDRFSGHQFPNYSSELNVNALLLGDSALYLCASGQANYEQYFGPGTRLTVT.

The chain combines TRBV5-4 with TRBJ2-5; tentative D call: TRBD2 (5 bases). Trimming removed 0 bases from V and 1 base from J, with 10 bases in between. This CDR3 comprises 15 residues. Per germline, CDR1 SGHNT and CDR2 YYREEE (reference sequence). CDR3 in amino acids: CASSLEAGSQETQYF. In DNA form, the CDR3 reads TGTGCCAGCAGCTTGGAGGCGGGTAGCCAAGAGACCCAGTACTTC.

V gene TRBV21-1 combines with J gene TRBJ2-1; the table's TRBD2 call for D was not verified on the DNA. TRBV21-1 is an annotated pseudogene. The CDR3 consists of 16 residues. CDR3 loop: CASSTDAAGSYNEQFF. In DNA, the CDR3 is TGTGCCAGCAGCACCGACGCGGCGGGCTCCTACAATGAGCAGTTCTTC.

The chain recombines TRBV5-1 with TRBJ2-1; 14 nucleotides line up with TRBD2. J lost 4 bases, V lost 4 bases, and 4 bases had no gene match. This CDR3 has 16 residues. CDR1 is SGHRS and CDR2 is YFSETQ in the germline V gene. The CDR3 here is CASSPGLAGVYNEQFF. The CDR3 nucleotides are TGCGCCAGCAGCCCGGGACTAGCGGGGGTATACAATGAGCAGTTCTTC.

The chain employs TRBV30 and TRBJ1-1; D gene unclear. The CDR3 consists of 14 residues. Germline assignment: CDR1 GTSNPN and CDR2 SVGIG (reference sequence). Trimming shortened V by 0 bases and J by 3 bases, and 11 bases separated the two germline ends. The CDR3 loop is CAWSVRGWDTEAFF. The CDR3, as DNA: TGTGCCTGGAGTGTACGAGGGTGGGACACTGAAGCTTTCTTT.

The chain combines TRBV5-4 with TRBJ2-1, with 12 bases matching TRBD2. The CDR3 consists of 18 residues. The ends lost 3 bases at V and 0 bases at J; junction bases unmatched: 7. In germline, CDR1 is SGHNT, CDR2 YYREEE (reference sequence). The CDR3 bases are TGTGCCAGCAGCTCTCTAGCGGGAGGGGCGAGCTCCTACAATGAGCAGTTCTTC. Translating it yields CASSSLAGGASSYNEQFF.

The J gene is TRBJ2-5, the V gene TRBV3-1 (or the pseudogene TRBV3-2); the D is unclear. Trimming removed 4 bases at V and 4 bases at J, with 13 bases between. Germline loops: CDR1 LGHDT, CDR2 YNNKEL (reference sequence). This CDR3 has 14 amino acids. CDR3: CASSPPTRGETQYF. The CDR3 DNA follows: TGTGCCAGCAGCCCCCCCACTCGCGGAGAGACCCAGTACTTC.

V is TRBV19 and J is TRBJ2-1; D might be TRBD1 (6 bases). V was trimmed by 4 bases and J by 8 bases, leaving 27 bases between them. The germline V gene encodes CDR1 LNHDA and CDR2 SQIVND (reference sequence). This CDR3 region has 18 residues. The CDR3 protein is CASSKRRQERTNTDEQFF. The CDR3 DNA follows: TGTGCCAGTAGTAAACGTAGACAGGAGAGAACTAATACAGATGAGCAGTTCTTC.

The chain joins TRBV6-4 to TRBJ1-2; possible D gene TRBD1, 5 bases. Germline V lookup: CDR1 MRHNA, CDR2 SNTAGT. V was clipped by 6 bases and J by 5 bases, with 10 bases between them. This CDR3 is built from 12 residues. The CDR3 is CASRLGGYGYTF. The DNA of the CDR3 is TGTGCCAGCAGACTGGGGGGATATGGCTACACCTTC.

V usage is TRBV3-1 (or the pseudogene TRBV3-2) and J usage is TRBJ2-1, with a weak D call TRBD1 (6 bases). Trimming left V 4 bases short and J 3 bases short, with 10 bases between. Germline CDR1 and CDR2: LGHDT and YNNKEL (reference sequence). The CDR3 is made up of 14 amino acids. CDR3 sequence: CASSLRDNYNEQFF. The CDR3 DNA sequence: TGTGCCAGCAGCCTCCGGGACAACTACAATGAGCAGTTCTTC.

V gene TRBV5-1 combines with J gene TRBJ2-1, with TRBD1 matching over 12 bases. The CDR3 has 17 residues. After removal of 3 bases from V and 7 bases from J, the junction contained 11 bases not matched to a gene. Looked up from germline, CDR1 is SGHRS and CDR2 is YFSETQ. CDR3 nucleotides: TGCGCCAGCAGCTCCACACCCACGGGACAGGGGGCTAATGAGCAGTTCTTC. Its protein is CASSSTPTGQGANEQFF.

The genes are TRBV14 and TRBJ1-2; 7 positions agree with TRBD1. From germline, CDR1 is SGHDN and CDR2 FVKESK. There are 14 residues in the CDR3. V lost 3 bases and J lost 4; bases outside the gene matches: 5. The CDR3 is CASSHAGGLYGYTF. The CDR3, as DNA: TGTGCCAGCAGCCACGCAGGGGGACTCTATGGCTACACCTTC. Supplemented by reference TRBV14 and TRBJ1-2, the full variable domain reads EAGVTQFPSHSVIEKGQTVTLRCDPISGHDNLYWYRRVMGKEIKFLLHFVKESKQDESGMPNNRFLAERTGGTYSTLKVQPAELEDSGVYFCASSHAGGLYGYTFGSGTRLTVV.